This is a list of T cell receptor beta chains from one sample in a study of T cells in Graves' hyperthyroidism and ophthalmopathy. MiXCR was run by TCRdb on the multiplex PCR reads, yielding one entry per CDR3 protein. The table includes 700,000 or so distinct CDR3 sequences, over 15% detected once. The source material was blood. The receptors derive from a man aged 18-30 years with Graves' hyperthyroidism. Each CDR3 is given with its conserved first and last residue. The D gene is left open where the match is weak. Rows may omit the clone size; those that give it use once, few, many or a size class.

v_gene	abundance	j_gene	d_gene	CDR3aa	CDR3nt
TRBV11-2	many	TRBJ2-7	TRBD2	CASSRGLAGLEQYF	TGTGCCAGCAGCCGTGGACTAGCGGGACTCGAGCAGTACTTC
TRBV5-6	NA	TRBJ2-5	NA	CASSPAGGRQETQYF	TGTGCCAGCAGCCCGGCCGGGGGCCGGCAAGAGACCCAGTACTTC
TRBV29-1	few	TRBJ2-1	NA	CSVEDRVSGLYNEQFF	TGCAGCGTTGAAGATAGGGTTTCGGGTCTCTACAATGAGCAGTTCTTC
TRBV29-1	NA	TRBJ2-6	NA	CSVDRAGANVLTF	TGCAGCGTTGACAGGGCTGGGGCCAACGTCCTGACTTTC
TRBV28	many	TRBJ1-6	NA	CASSRTGGSPLHF	TGTGCCAGCAGTAGGACTGGTGGTTCACCCCTCCACTTT
TRBV11-2	once	TRBJ2-5	TRBD1	CASSPGTGIYQETQYF	TGTGCCAGCAGCCCCGGGACAGGGATCTACCAAGAGACCCAGTACTTC
TRBV28	few	TRBJ2-4	NA	CASSSRHFTKNIQYF	TGTGCCAGCAGTTCCCGACACTTCACCAAAAACATTCAGTACTTC
TRBV4-1	NA	TRBJ2-5	NA	CASSPGVGRQETQYF	TGCGCCAGCAGCCCCGGAGTAGGGAGACAAGAGACCCAGTACTTC
TRBV4-2	NA	TRBJ2-7	TRBD2	CASSQEQGLASHEQYF	TGTGCCAGCAGCCAAGAACAAGGACTAGCGTCCCACGAGCAGTACTTC
TRBV12-3/TRBV12-4	many	TRBJ2-5	NA	CASSSGPSGETQYF	TGTGCCAGCAGCTCCGGGCCCTCCGGGGAGACCCAGTACTTC
TRBV9	few	TRBJ1-5	NA	CASSPFRQPQHF	TGTGCCAGCAGCCCCTTTCGGCAGCCCCAGCATTTT
TRBV2	many	TRBJ2-3	TRBD2	CASEEGGRDTDTQYF	TGTGCCAGCGAGGAGGGAGGGCGGGACACAGATACGCAGTATTTT
TRBV29-1	many	TRBJ2-2	NA	CSVVRENTGELFF	TGCAGCGTTGTGCGGGAGAACACCGGGGAGCTGTTTTTT
TRBV18	NA	TRBJ2-3	NA	CASSLTETGRSTDTQYF	TGTGCCAGCTCACTTACTGAGACAGGCCGAAGCACAGATACGCAGTATTTT
TRBV2	many	TRBJ2-3	TRBD1	CANGQGNADTQYF	TGTGCCAACGGACAGGGGAACGCAGATACGCAGTATTTT
TRBV3-1	many	TRBJ1-1	TRBD1	CASSPRDRVGDTEAFF	TGTGCCAGCAGCCCTCGGGACAGGGTTGGCGACACTGAAGCTTTCTTT
TRBV28	many	TRBJ1-2	NA	CASSPPQGNYGYTF	TGTGCCAGCAGTCCCCCCCAGGGGAACTATGGCTACACCTTC
TRBV5-1	NA	TRBJ2-3	TRBD1	CASSLGDRANTDTQYF	TGCGCCAGCAGCTTGGGAGACAGGGCTAACACAGATACGCAGTATTTT
TRBV7-9	NA	TRBJ2-2	NA	CASSFPHTGELFF	TGTGCCAGCAGCTTTCCGCACACCGGGGAGCTGTTTTTT
TRBV6-1	NA	TRBJ2-7	TRBD2	CASRGLGDFTGTSIRADGEQYF	TGTGCCAGCAGGGGACTAGGGGACTTTACCGGGACTAGCATCCGGGCAGATGGGGAGCAGTACTTC
TRBV28	many	TRBJ2-5	NA	CASNQYQGQETQYF	TGTGCCAGCAATCAATACCAGGGTCAAGAGACCCAGTACTTC
TRBV10-3	NA	TRBJ1-1	NA	CAISDPGGLDTEAFF	TGTGCCATCAGTGACCCTGGGGGGTTGGACACTGAAGCTTTCTTT
TRBV27	NA	TRBJ2-1	TRBD2	CASSPGRGSPYNEQFF	TGTGCCAGCAGTCCAGGGCGGGGGTCCCCCTACAATGAGCAGTTCTTC
TRBV28	many	TRBJ1-2	NA	CASNERTKRDGYTF	TGTGCCAGCAATGAAAGGACTAAGCGGGATGGCTACACCTTC
TRBV6-1	NA	TRBJ2-7	NA	CASSRGSGGTRAYEQYF	TGTGCCAGCAGCCGGGGGTCGGGTGGGACTCGGGCCTACGAGCAGTACTTC
TRBV28	many	TRBJ2-1	NA	CASSFGGDGNEQFF	TGTGCCAGCAGTTTCGGGGGAGACGGTAATGAGCAGTTCTTC
TRBV20-1	many	TRBJ2-7	TRBD1	CSATDRGPDLAYEQYF	TGCAGTGCAACCGACAGGGGGCCTGACTTAGCCTACGAGCAGTACTTC
TRBV28	many	TRBJ2-1	TRBD1	CASSLTGGGYNEQFF	TGTGCCAGCAGTTTGACAGGGGGCGGGTACAATGAGCAGTTCTTC
TRBV3-1	many	TRBJ2-5	TRBD1	CASSQAYRGRGETQYF	TGTGCCAGCAGCCAGGCCTACAGGGGGCGCGGTGAAACCCAGTACTTC
TRBV12-3/TRBV12-4	many	TRBJ1-1	NA	CASGKGGAGTEAFF	TGTGCCAGCGGAAAGGGGGGCGCAGGCACTGAAGCTTTCTTT
TRBV4-3	NA	TRBJ2-7	TRBD2	CASSHIAGGLHEQYF	TGCGCCAGCAGCCATATAGCGGGAGGGCTCCACGAGCAGTACTTC
TRBV12-3/TRBV12-4	many	TRBJ2-5	NA	CASLSGRKQETQYF	TGTGCCAGTTTATCTGGGCGGAAACAAGAGACCCAGTACTTC
TRBV9	few	TRBJ2-1	NA	CASSVGGGNGNEQFF	TGTGCCAGCAGCGTAGGAGGTGGGAACGGAAATGAGCAGTTCTTC
TRBV2	many	TRBJ2-7	NA	CASSEAHGGEPLEQYF	TGTGCCAGCAGTGAAGCGCATGGTGGGGAGCCTCTCGAGCAGTACTTC
TRBV20-1	few	TRBJ2-7	NA	CSASSPDLNSYEQYF	TGCAGTGCAAGTTCCCCGGACTTGAACTCCTACGAGCAGTACTTC
TRBV30	NA	TRBJ1-1	NA	CAWSAGAAGNTEAFF	TGTGCCTGGAGTGCCGGCGCGGCAGGGAACACTGAAGCTTTCTTT
TRBV28	NA	TRBJ2-5	TRBD1	CASSVSGTGHVETQYF	TGTGCCAGCAGTGTCTCCGGGACAGGGCATGTGGAGACCCAGTACTTC
TRBV6-1	many	TRBJ2-7	NA	CASRPTGTYEQYF	TGTGCCAGCAGACCGACAGGAACCTACGAGCAGTACTTC
TRBV7-6	many	TRBJ2-7	NA	CASSLSAKARYRQDSYEQYF	TGTGCCAGCAGCTTATCAGCCAAGGCGAGATATCGACAGGACTCCTACGAGCAGTACTTC
TRBV5-5	many	TRBJ2-7	NA	CASSLFAGPYEQYF	TGTGCCAGCAGCTTGTTTGCTGGTCCCTACGAGCAGTACTTC
TRBV2	NA	TRBJ2-1	NA	CASSFSYYNEQFF	TGTGCCAGCAGTTTTAGCTACTACAATGAGCAGTTCTTC
TRBV5-6	NA	TRBJ1-5	NA	CASSLAGGVGQPQHF	TGTGCCAGCAGCTTGGCGGGGGGTGTCGGGCAGCCCCAGCATTTT
TRBV4-3	NA	TRBJ2-1	NA	CASSQENRGEQFF	TGCGCCAGCAGCCAAGAAAATAGGGGAGAGCAGTTCTTC
TRBV30	many	TRBJ1-1	NA	CAWLPADMNTEAFF	TGTGCCTGGCTCCCCGCGGATATGAACACTGAAGCTTTCTTT
TRBV10-3	many	TRBJ2-7	NA	CAISESLSWSSYEQYF	TGTGCCATCAGTGAGTCGCTAAGTTGGTCATCCTACGAGCAGTACTTC
TRBV7-3	many	TRBJ2-3	NA	CASSRGDVTDTQYF	TGTGCCAGCAGCAGAGGTGATGTCACAGATACGCAGTATTTT
TRBV7-3	NA	TRBJ1-6	TRBD1	CASSPRGQGTSPLHF	TGTGCCAGCAGCCCCAGGGGACAGGGGACCTCACCCCTCCACTTT
TRBV12-3/TRBV12-4	many	TRBJ1-1	NA	CASRDSARNTEAFF	TGTGCCAGCAGAGACAGCGCTAGGAACACTGAAGCTTTCTTT
TRBV20-1	many	TRBJ2-4	NA	CSAREWKGLAKNIQYF	TGCAGTGCTAGAGAATGGAAGGGATTAGCCAAAAACATTCAGTACTTC
TRBV12-3/TRBV12-4	NA	TRBJ2-7	NA	CASSTSLEQYF	TGTGCCAGCAGCACCTCCTTGGAGCAGTACTTC
TRBV4-2	few	TRBJ2-3	NA	CASSQVGPGGGNVPDTQYF	TGTGCCAGCAGCCAAGTTGGACCCGGCGGCGGGAACGTCCCAGATACGCAGTATTTT
TRBV9	few	TRBJ2-1	NA	CASSVGEGVNEQFF	TGTGCCAGCAGCGTAGGTGAGGGGGTGAATGAGCAGTTCTTC
TRBV4-3	NA	TRBJ2-7	NA	CASSFVDGEQYF	TGCGCCAGCAGCTTCGTGGACGGTGAGCAGTACTTC